This T cell receptor (beta chain) came from a study of blood T cells in healthy people across ages. In the case of this clonotype: No antigen is known for it.

The second PCR ran roughly 7 to 12 cycles with a sample-barcoded 5' primer and J-beta primers. TCRdb itself ran the 5' RACE reads through MiXCR, one entry per CDR3 protein. The sample lists roughly 500,000 distinct CDR3 sequences, 25% to 30% occurring once. General study findings and limits: Long-lived donors carried more naive CD4+ cells and greater diversity than aged donors.

This CDR3 spans 14 amino acids. Germline V gene lookup returns CDR1 SGHTA and CDR2 FQGTGA. V lost 8 bases and J 7 bases, leaving 20 bases between the germline ends. This clonotype originated in a woman in her 70s in good health. The sample was blood. The rearrangement uses TRBV7-3 and TRBJ1-1, with D uncertain. The CDR3 region is CASLLRSAKIEAFF. CDR3 nucleotide sequence: TGTGCCAGCCTATTAAGGAGCGCTAAAATTGAAGCTTTCTTT.